What follows describes a single T cell receptor (beta chain). CDR3 length equals 15 residues. Trimming stripped 8 bases from V and 0 bases from J, with 14 bases between. The germline V gene encodes CDR1 LNHDA and CDR2 SQIVND (reference sequence). This sample was taken from a study of OX40 agonist ivuxolimab in advanced cancers. Study-wide context: Allowance was made for prior anti-PD-1, anti-PD-L1 or anti-CTLA-4 therapy, and about 44% had some.

It was autoimmune disease history or systemic immunosuppression that excluded patients. Method: immunoSEQ multiplex PCR; TCRdb's copy keeps in-frame clones and lacks some. This table has about 67,000 clones, approximately 93% appearing once. The sequence was obtained from an adult with an advanced solid tumor such as melanoma, head and neck, liver or kidney cancer. Sample: CD4+ or CD8+ T cells sorted from blood, taken in a trial of the OX40 agonist ivuxolimab. The chain recombines TRBV19 with TRBJ1-5; no definite D call. CDR3 amino acids: CASAQSGRSNQPQHF. The DNA for the CDR3 is TGTGCCAGTGCCCAATCCGGGCGTAGCAATCAGCCCCAGCATTTT.